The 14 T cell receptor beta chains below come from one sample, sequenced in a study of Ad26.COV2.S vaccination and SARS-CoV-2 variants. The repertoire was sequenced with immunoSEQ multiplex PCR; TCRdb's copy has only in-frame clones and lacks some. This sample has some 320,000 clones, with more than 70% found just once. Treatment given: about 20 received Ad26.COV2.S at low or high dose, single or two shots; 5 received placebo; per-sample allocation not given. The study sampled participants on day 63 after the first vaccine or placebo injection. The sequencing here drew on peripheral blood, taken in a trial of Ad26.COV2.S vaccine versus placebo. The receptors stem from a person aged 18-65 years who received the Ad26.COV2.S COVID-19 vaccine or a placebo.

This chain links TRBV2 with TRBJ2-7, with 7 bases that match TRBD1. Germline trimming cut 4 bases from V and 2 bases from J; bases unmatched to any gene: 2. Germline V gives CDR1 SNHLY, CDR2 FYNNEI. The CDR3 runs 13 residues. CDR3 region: CASSVGTAYEQYF. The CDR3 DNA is TGTGCCAGCAGTGTCGGGACAGCCTACGAGCAGTACTTC.

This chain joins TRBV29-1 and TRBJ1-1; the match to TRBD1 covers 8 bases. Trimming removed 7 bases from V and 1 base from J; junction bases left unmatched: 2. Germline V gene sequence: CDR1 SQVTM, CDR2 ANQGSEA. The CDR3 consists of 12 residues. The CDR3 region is CSGDRGNTEAFF. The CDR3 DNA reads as TGCAGCGGAGACAGGGGGAACACTGAAGCTTTCTTT.

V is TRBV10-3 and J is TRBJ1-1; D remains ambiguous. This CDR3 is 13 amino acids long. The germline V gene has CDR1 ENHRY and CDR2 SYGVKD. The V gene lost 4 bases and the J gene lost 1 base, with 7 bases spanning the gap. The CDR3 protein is CAISGGWNTEAFF. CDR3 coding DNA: TGTGCCATCAGTGGTGGGTGGAACACTGAAGCTTTCTTT.

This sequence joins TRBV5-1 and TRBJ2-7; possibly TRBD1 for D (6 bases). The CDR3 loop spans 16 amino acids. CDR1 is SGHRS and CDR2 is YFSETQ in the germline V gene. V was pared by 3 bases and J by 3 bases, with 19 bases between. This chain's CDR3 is CASSSYLQGPDYEQYF. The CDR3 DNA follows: TGCGCCAGCAGCTCTTATCTACAGGGTCCAGACTACGAGCAGTACTTC.

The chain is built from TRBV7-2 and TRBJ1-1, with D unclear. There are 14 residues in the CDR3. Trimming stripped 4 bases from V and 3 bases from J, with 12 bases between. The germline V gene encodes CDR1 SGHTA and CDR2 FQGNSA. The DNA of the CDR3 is TGTGCCAGCAGCTACCAGCCCCGAGACACTGAAGCTTTCTTT. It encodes CASSYQPRDTEAFF.

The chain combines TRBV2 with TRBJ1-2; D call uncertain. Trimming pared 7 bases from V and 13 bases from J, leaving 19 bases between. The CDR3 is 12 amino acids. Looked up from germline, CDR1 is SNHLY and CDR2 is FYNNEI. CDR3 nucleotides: TGTGCCAGCATCGAAGGGTCGGTCGATCCCACCTTC. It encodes CASIEGSVDPTF.

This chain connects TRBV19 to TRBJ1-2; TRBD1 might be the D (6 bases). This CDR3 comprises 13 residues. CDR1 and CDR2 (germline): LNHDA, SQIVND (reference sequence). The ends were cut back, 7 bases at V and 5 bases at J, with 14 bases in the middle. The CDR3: CASTRHGQYGYTF. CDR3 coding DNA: TGTGCCAGTACCCGTCACGGACAGTATGGCTACACCTTC.

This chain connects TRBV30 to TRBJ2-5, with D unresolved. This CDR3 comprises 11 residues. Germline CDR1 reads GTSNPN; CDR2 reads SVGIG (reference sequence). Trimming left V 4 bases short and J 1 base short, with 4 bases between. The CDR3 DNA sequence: TGTGCCTGGAAGGGCCAAGAGACCCAGTACTTC. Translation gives CAWKGQETQYF.

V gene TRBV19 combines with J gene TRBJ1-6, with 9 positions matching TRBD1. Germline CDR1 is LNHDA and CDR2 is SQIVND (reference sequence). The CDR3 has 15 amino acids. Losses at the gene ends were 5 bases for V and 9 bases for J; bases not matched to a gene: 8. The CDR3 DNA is TGTGCCAGTAGTCTGAAGGGACAGGGCGGTTCACCCCTCCACTTT. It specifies CASSLKGQGGSPLHF.

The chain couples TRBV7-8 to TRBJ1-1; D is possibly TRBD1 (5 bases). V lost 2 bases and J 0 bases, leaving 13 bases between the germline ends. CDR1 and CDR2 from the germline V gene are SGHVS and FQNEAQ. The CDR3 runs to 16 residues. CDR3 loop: CASSLRKTVMNTEAFF. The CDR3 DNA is TGTGCCAGCAGCTTAAGAAAGACAGTTATGAACACTGAAGCTTTCTTT.

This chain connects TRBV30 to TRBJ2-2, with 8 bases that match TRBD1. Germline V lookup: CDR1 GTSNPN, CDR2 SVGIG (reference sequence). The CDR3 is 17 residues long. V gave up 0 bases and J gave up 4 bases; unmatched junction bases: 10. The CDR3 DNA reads TGTGCCTGGAGTGTAGTAATCCGGGACAGGATCACCGGGGAGCTGTTTTTT. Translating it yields CAWSVVIRDRITGELFF.

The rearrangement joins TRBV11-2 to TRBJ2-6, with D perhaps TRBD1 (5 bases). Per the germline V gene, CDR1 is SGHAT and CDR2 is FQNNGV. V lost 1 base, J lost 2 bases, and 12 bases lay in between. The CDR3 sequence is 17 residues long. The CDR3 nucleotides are TGTGCCAGCAGCTTAGGCTCAGGGTCCACTGGGGCCAACGTCCTGACTTTC. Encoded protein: CASSLGSGSTGANVLTF.

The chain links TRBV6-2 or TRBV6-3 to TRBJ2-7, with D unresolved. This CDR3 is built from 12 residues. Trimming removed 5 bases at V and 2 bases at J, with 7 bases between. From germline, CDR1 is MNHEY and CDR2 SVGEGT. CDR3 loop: CASSDNAYEQYF. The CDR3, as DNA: TGTGCCAGCAGTGATAACGCCTACGAGCAGTACTTC.

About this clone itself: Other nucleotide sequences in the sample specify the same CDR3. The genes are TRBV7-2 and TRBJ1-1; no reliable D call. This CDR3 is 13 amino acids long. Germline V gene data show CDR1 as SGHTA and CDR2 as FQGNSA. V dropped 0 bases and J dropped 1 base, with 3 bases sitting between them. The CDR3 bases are TGTGCCAGCAGCTTAGCTGGGAACACTGAAGCTTTCTTT. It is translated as CASSLAGNTEAFF.